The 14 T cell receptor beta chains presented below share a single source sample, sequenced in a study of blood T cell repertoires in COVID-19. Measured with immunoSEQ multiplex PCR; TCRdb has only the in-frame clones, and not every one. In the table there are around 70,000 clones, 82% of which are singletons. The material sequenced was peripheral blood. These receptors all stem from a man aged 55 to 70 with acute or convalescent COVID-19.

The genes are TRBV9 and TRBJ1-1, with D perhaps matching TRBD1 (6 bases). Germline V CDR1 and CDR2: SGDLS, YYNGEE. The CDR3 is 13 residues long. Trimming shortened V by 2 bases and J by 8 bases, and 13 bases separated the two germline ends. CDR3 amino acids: CASSVVTGTEAFF. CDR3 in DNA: TGTGCCAGCAGCGTCGTCACCGGGACAGAAGCTTTCTTT. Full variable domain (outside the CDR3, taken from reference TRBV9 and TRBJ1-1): DSGVTQTPKHLITATGQRVTLRCSPRSGDLSVYWYQQSLDQGLQFLIQYYNGEERAKGNILERFSAQQFPDLHSELNLSSLELGDSALYFCASSVVTGTEAFFGQGTRLTVV.

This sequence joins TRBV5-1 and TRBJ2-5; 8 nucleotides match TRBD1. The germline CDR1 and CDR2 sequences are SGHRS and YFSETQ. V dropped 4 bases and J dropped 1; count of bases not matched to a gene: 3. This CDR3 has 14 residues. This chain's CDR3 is CASSTGQGQETQYF. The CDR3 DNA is TGCGCCAGCAGCACAGGACAGGGCCAAGAGACCCAGTACTTC.

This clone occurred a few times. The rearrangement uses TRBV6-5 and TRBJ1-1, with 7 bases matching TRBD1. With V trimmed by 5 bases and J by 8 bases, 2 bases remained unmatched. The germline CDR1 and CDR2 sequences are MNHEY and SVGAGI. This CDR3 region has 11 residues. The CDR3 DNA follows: TGTGCCAGCAGTACGGACAGGGAAGCTTTCTTT. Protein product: CASSTDREAFF.

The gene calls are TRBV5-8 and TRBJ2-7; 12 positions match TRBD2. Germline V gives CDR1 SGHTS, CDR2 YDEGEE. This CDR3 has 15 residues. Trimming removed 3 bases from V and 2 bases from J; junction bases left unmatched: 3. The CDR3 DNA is TGTGCCAGCAGCTCATGGACTAGCGGGGCCTACGAGCAGTACGTC. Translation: CASSSWTSGAYEQYV.

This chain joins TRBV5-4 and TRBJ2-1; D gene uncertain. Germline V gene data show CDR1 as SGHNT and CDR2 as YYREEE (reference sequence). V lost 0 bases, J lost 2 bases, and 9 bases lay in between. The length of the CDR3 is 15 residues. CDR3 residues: CASSLAAATYNEQFF. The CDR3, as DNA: TGTGCCAGCAGCTTGGCGGCAGCGACCTACAATGAGCAGTTCTTC.

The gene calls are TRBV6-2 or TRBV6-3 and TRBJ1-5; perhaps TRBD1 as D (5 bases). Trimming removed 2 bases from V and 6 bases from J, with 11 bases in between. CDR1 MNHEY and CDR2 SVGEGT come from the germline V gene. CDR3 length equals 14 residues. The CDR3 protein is CASSYAGLGQPQHF. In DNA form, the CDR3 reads TGTGCCAGCAGTTACGCAGGGCTTGGTCAGCCCCAGCATTTT.

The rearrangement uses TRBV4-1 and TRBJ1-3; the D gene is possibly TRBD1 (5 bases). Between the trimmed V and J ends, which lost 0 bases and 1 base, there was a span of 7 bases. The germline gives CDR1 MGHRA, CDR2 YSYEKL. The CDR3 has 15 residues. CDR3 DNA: TGCGCCAGCAGCCAAGATCAGGGTTCTGGAAACACCATATATTTT. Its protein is CASSQDQGSGNTIYF.

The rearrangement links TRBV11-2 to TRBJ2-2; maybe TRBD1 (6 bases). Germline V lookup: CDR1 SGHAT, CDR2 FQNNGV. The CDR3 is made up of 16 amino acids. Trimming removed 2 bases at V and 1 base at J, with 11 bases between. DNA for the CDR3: TGTGCCAGCAGCTTAAGAGGGGACAAGAACACCGGGGAGCTGTTTTTT. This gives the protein CASSLRGDKNTGELFF. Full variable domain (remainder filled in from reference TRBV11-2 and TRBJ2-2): EAGVAQSPRYKIIEKRQSVAFWCNPISGHATLYWYQQILGQGPKLLIQFQNNGVVDDSQLPKDRFSAERLKGVDSTLKIQPAKLEDSAVYLCASSLRGDKNTGELFFGEGSRLTVL.

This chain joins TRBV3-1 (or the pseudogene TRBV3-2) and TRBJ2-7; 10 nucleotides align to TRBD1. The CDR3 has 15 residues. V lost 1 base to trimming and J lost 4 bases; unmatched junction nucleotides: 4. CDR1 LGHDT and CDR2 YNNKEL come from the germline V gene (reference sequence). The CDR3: CASSQGQGATYEQYF. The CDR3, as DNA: TGTGCCAGCAGCCAAGGACAGGGGGCAACGTACGAGCAGTACTTC.

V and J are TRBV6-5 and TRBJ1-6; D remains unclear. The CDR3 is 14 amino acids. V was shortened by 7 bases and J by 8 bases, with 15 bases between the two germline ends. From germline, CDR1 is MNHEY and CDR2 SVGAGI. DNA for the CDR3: TGTGCCAGCACCCGAGACATGTTAGATTCACCCCTCCACTTT. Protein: CASTRDMLDSPLHF.

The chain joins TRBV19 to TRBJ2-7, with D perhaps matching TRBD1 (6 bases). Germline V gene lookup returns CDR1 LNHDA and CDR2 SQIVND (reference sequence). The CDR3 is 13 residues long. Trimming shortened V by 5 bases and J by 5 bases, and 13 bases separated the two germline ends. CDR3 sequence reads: CASSDRSGDEQYF. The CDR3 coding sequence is TGTGCCAGTAGTGACAGGTCCGGGGACGAGCAGTACTTC. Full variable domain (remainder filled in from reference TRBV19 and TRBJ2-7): DGGITQSPKYLFRKEGQNVTLSCEQNLNHDAMYWYRQDPGQGLRLIYYSQIVNDFQKGDIAEGYSVSREKKESFPLTVTSAQKNPTAFYLCASSDRSGDEQYFGPGTRLTVT.

Here the CDR3 reads CASSLRQLRRGMSYNEQFF. The CDR3 DNA follows: TGTGCCAGCAGCTTAAGGCAGTTGCGGCGGGGAATGTCCTACAATGAGCAGTTCTTC. V and J are TRBV7-8 and TRBJ2-1; perhaps TRBD2 as D (6 bases). This CDR3 has 19 amino acids. From germline, CDR1 is SGHVS and CDR2 FQNEAQ. V lost 2 bases to trimming and J lost 1 base, with 21 bases between them.

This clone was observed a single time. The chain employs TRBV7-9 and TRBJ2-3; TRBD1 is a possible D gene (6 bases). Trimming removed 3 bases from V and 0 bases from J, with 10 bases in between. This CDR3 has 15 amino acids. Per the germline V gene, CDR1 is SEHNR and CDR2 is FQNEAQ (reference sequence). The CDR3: CASSLERGSTDTQYF. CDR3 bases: TGTGCCAGCAGCTTGGAAAGGGGGAGCACAGATACGCAGTATTTT.

CDR3 in amino acids: CASSSRSTVYDTQYF. The CDR3 DNA is TGTGCCAGCAGCTCTCGGAGTACCGTATACGATACGCAGTATTTT. This chain connects TRBV9 to TRBJ2-3; D ambiguous. The CDR3 is 15 amino acids. V lost 4 bases, J lost 6 bases, and 18 bases lay in between. The germline V gene has CDR1 SGDLS and CDR2 YYNGEE.